This T cell receptor beta chain emerged from a study of cytomegalovirus exposure and HLA in healthy donors. As for this clone: The target antigen is unknown.

The PCR made use of 60 Vbeta and 13 Jbeta primers. TCRdb's table, derived via immunoSEQ multiplex PCR, lists solely in-frame clones and lacks some. The sample shows approximately 90,000 clones, over 65% of them seen only once. Study results and caveats: The study designated 150 to 200 TCR beta chains cytomegalovirus-associated. Reports credit the classifier with highly specific, highly sensitive diagnosis of cytomegalovirus status. When a later analysis compared HLA-associated TCR beta chains with equally common others, the HLA-associated chains turned out to be more clonally expanded and to have lower generation probabilities.

The sequenced sample consisted of PBMCs. This receptor was identified in a man between 40 and 49 years old in good health and CMV-seronegative.

DNA of the CDR3: TGTGCCAGCAGCCCCACCCCAAAGACAGTGGCTTTCTTT. Its translation: CASSPTPKTVAFF. The chain joins TRBV9 to TRBJ1-1, with D possibly being TRBD1 (5 bases). The ends were cut back, 4 bases at V and 11 bases at J, with 18 bases in the middle. The CDR3 is 13 residues long. CDR1 and CDR2 (germline): SGDLS, YYNGEE. Looking up the rest from reference TRBV9 and TRBJ1-1 gives the full variable domain: DSGVTQTPKHLITATGQRVTLRCSPRSGDLSVYWYQQSLDQGLQFLIQYYNGEERAKGNILERFSAQQFPDLHSELNLSSLELGDSALYFCASSPTPKTVAFFGQGTRLTVV.